Below are 25 T cell receptor beta chains sequenced from a single sample in a study of T-cell memory formation after mild COVID-19. In TCRdb, the 5' RACE reads were re-called with MiXCR into one record per CDR3 protein. The sample lists approximately 300,000 distinct CDR3 sequences; roughly 15% were seen once. Sequenced: PBMCs or a T cell subset sorted from them (not recorded which). These receptors all stem from a man between 18 and 35 years old who had mild COVID-19 (a few samples of this study predate the infection). Cell type and time point are not known.

This clonotype has just a few counts. V usage is TRBV20-1 and J usage is TRBJ2-3; 8 bases match TRBD1. Trimming at V came to 5 bases and at J to 3 bases, leaving 1 base not matched to a gene. The CDR3 runs 12 residues. From germline, CDR1 is DFQATT and CDR2 SNEGSKA (reference sequence). CDR3 nucleotides: TGCAGTGCTCAGGGGGCTACAGATACGCAGTATTTT. Its protein is CSAQGATDTQYF.

The table lists this clonotype with a few counts. The chain recombines TRBV7-2 with TRBJ1-1; D gene ambiguous. Looked up from germline, CDR1 is SGHTA and CDR2 is FQGNSA. The CDR3 contains 13 residues. V was shortened by 5 bases and J by 0 bases, with 7 bases between the two germline ends. For the CDR3, the DNA is TGTGCCAGCAGCGAACTCGTGAACACTGAAGCTTTCTTT. Protein sequence: CASSELVNTEAFF.

J is TRBJ2-7 and V is TRBV27; D could derive from TRBD1 or TRBD2 (6 bases each). Between the trimmed V and J ends, which lost 3 bases and 3 bases, there was a span of 21 bases. Germline CDR1 MNHEY, CDR2 SMNVEV (reference sequence). The CDR3 sequence is 17 residues long. The chain's CDR3 is CASSFRWLGGRGYEQYF. The CDR3 nucleotides read TGTGCCAGCAGTTTTCGCTGGTTGGGGGGCAGGGGCTACGAGCAGTACTTC.

The rearrangement links TRBV20-1 to TRBJ2-1, with TRBD2 identical over 8 bases. The trim removed 1 base at V and 2 bases at J, leaving 7 bases unmatched. The germline V gene has CDR1 DFQATT and CDR2 SNEGSKA (reference sequence). The CDR3 contains 16 residues. CDR3 DNA sequence: TGCAGTGCTAGAGGGGTCGGGAGGGTCACCTACAATGAGCAGTTCTTC. Its protein product is CSARGVGRVTYNEQFF.

This clonotype was observed a few times. V is TRBV12-3 or TRBV12-4 and J is TRBJ2-5; TRBD1 agrees at 9 bases. The CDR3 totals 12 residues. J was trimmed by 10 bases and V by 5 bases; bases with no gene match: 5. CDR3 coding DNA: TGTGCCAGCAGTCTGGGGACAGGGAACCAGTACTTC. Translation: CASSLGTGNQYF.

This clonotype came up a few times. The chain couples TRBV9 to TRBJ1-2; D might be TRBD1 (5 bases). The CDR3 is 12 residues long. Trimming stripped 4 bases from V and 13 bases from J, with 17 bases between. The germline gives CDR1 SGDLS, CDR2 YYNGEE. The chain's CDR3 is CASSPGGTPSTF. The CDR3 nucleotides are TGTGCCAGCAGCCCCGGGGGGACTCCCTCCACCTTC.

The rearrangement links TRBV18 to TRBJ2-1; TRBD1 might be the D (6 bases). V lost 3 bases and J 8 bases, leaving 14 bases between the germline ends. The CDR3 has 14 amino acids. From germline, CDR1 is KGHSH and CDR2 LQKENI. The CDR3 is CASSPSGQSHEQFF. The CDR3 bases are TGTGCCAGCTCACCCTCCGGACAGTCCCATGAGCAGTTCTTC. Supplemented by reference TRBV18 and TRBJ2-1, the full variable domain reads NAGVMQNPRHLVRRRGQEARLRCSPMKGHSHVYWYRQLPEEGLKFMVYLQKENIIDESGMPKERFSAEFPKEGPSILRIQQVVRGDSAAYFCASSPSGQSHEQFFGPGTRLTVL.

The chain uses TRBV7-9 and TRBJ2-4; 8 positions match TRBD2. Trimming at V came to 2 bases and at J to 9 bases, leaving 6 bases not matched to a gene. CDR1 and CDR2 from the germline V gene are SEHNR and FQNEAQ (reference sequence). This CDR3 comprises 14 residues. The CDR3 DNA reads as TGTGCCAGCAGCTTACCCGGGGGGGACGGCATTCAGTACTTC. It translates to CASSLPGGDGIQYF.

J is TRBJ2-5 and V is TRBV10-3, with D maybe TRBD2 (6 bases). CDR1 ENHRY and CDR2 SYGVKD come from the germline V gene. V was pared by 6 bases and J by 2 bases, with 13 bases between. This CDR3 contains 14 residues. DNA of the CDR3: TGTGCCATCAGGGAGGGGACCGTACAAGAGACCCAGTACTTC. Translated, it gives CAIREGTVQETQYF.

The rearrangement joins TRBV12-3 or TRBV12-4 to TRBJ1-1; tentatively, D is TRBD1 (5 bases). The CDR3 is 15 residues long. Deletions cut 4 bases from V and 2 bases from J, with 14 bases between. The chain's CDR3 is CASSSSAGYNTEAFF. CDR3 nucleotides: TGTGCCAGCAGTTCTTCCGCAGGGTACAACACTGAAGCTTTCTTT.

The gene calls are TRBV6-5 and TRBJ2-2, with a weak D call TRBD2 (5 bases). The CDR3 contains 14 residues. The germline V and J ends were trimmed by 2 bases and 5 bases, with 9 bases remaining between them. The germline gives CDR1 MNHEY, CDR2 SVGAGI. The CDR3 DNA is TGTGCCAGCAGTTACACCTCGGGAACCGGGGAGCTGTTTTTT. It translates to CASSYTSGTGELFF.

The table lists this clonotype with a few counts. This rearrangement joins TRBV20-1 to TRBJ1-4, with TRBD1 as a possible D gene (5 bases). The CDR3 sequence is 14 residues long. CDR1 DFQATT and CDR2 SNEGSKA come from the germline V gene (reference sequence). V was pared by 4 bases and J by 5 bases, with 14 bases between. The CDR3 DNA reads as TGCAGTGCTACCCAAAAGTGGGGCAATGAAAAACTGTTTTTT. Residues: CSATQKWGNEKLFF.

The rearrangement links TRBV7-2 to TRBJ2-2; TRBD2 aligns across 11 bases. Germline CDR1 and CDR2: SGHTA and FQGNSA. Losses at the gene ends were 6 bases for V and 3 bases for J; bases not matched to a gene: 6. The CDR3 extends over 16 amino acids. CDR3: CASSVSGGAYTGELFF. The CDR3 coding sequence is TGTGCCAGCAGTGTTAGCGGGGGGGCCTACACCGGGGAGCTGTTTTTT.

Only a few counts were recorded for this clonotype. J is TRBJ1-2 and V is TRBV13; D might be TRBD1 (5 bases). Trimming left V 6 bases short and J 3 bases short, with 26 bases between. This CDR3 contains 18 residues. Per the germline V gene, CDR1 is PRHDT and CDR2 is FYEKMQ (reference sequence). The CDR3 is CASRDLPGHPKGDYGYTF. The DNA for the CDR3 is TGTGCCAGCAGGGATCTCCCCGGACACCCAAAGGGTGACTATGGCTACACCTTC.

This clonotype turned up a few times. This sequence joins TRBV7-2 and TRBJ2-2, with unresolved D. The CDR3 is made up of 16 amino acids. V was cut by 4 bases and J by 0 bases, with 12 bases left in between. Germline assignment: CDR1 SGHTA and CDR2 FQGNSA. The CDR3 region is CASSSRAPTNTGELFF. The CDR3 DNA follows: TGTGCCAGCAGCTCCCGGGCCCCGACGAACACCGGGGAGCTGTTTTTT. The complete variable domain, with remaining parts taken from reference TRBV7-2 and TRBJ2-2, reads GAGVSQSPSNKVTEKGKDVELRCDPISGHTALYWYRQSLGQGLEFLIYFQGNSAPDKSGLPSDRFSAERTGGSVSTLTIQRTQQEDSAVYLCASSSRAPTNTGELFFGEGSRLTVL.

The V and J genes are TRBV7-8 and TRBJ1-2; perhaps TRBD1 as D (6 bases). Germline V CDR1 and CDR2: SGHVS, FQNEAQ. V shed 5 bases and J shed 8 bases, with 21 bases lying between them. CDR3 length equals 15 residues. CDR3 nucleotide sequence: TGTGCCAGCAGCCAAGACAGGTCACTGCCCTGGGGCTACACCTTC. Residues: CASSQDRSLPWGYTF. Looking up the rest from reference TRBV7-8 and TRBJ1-2 gives the full variable domain: GAGVSQSPRYKVAKRGQDVALRCDPISGHVSLFWYQQALGQGPEFLTYFQNEAQLDKSGLPSDRFFAERPEGSVSTLKIQRTQQEDSAVYLCASSQDRSLPWGYTFGSGTRLTVV.

The chain employs TRBV11-2 and TRBJ2-7; D call uncertain. The V gene lost 2 bases and the J gene lost 2 bases, with 10 bases spanning the gap. The germline CDR1 and CDR2 sequences are SGHAT and FQNNGV. The CDR3 runs 14 residues. The CDR3 DNA reads as TGTGCCAGCAGCTTACGGTGGGCCCCCTACGAGCAGTACGTC. Its protein product is CASSLRWAPYEQYV.

The gene calls are TRBV20-1 and TRBJ2-7; D remains unclear. V shed 6 bases and J shed 4 bases, with 16 bases lying between them. The CDR3 is 13 amino acids. Germline V lookup: CDR1 DFQATT, CDR2 SNEGSKA (reference sequence). The CDR3 DNA follows: TGCAGTGCCCCCAATACTGGGGATTACGAGCAGTACGTC. Residues: CSAPNTGDYEQYV.

V gene TRBV4-3 combines with J gene TRBJ1-6; unclear D gene. This CDR3 has 14 amino acids. Per the germline V gene, CDR1 is LGHNA and CDR2 is YSLEER. Deletions cut 0 bases from V and 8 bases from J, with 8 bases between. The CDR3 is CASSQEAKDSPLHF. The CDR3 DNA sequence: TGCGCCAGCAGCCAAGAAGCTAAGGATTCACCCCTCCACTTT.

The CDR3 DNA reads as TGCGCCAGCAGCGGGCGGACTAGCGGGAGAGCCTACGAGCAGTACTTC. Protein: CASSGRTSGRAYEQYF. The J gene is TRBJ2-7, the V gene TRBV5-1; 13 bases map to TRBD2. The CDR3 covers 16 residues. V shed 4 bases and J 2 bases; nucleotides not matched to a gene: 6. Germline V gives CDR1 SGHRS, CDR2 YFSETQ.

The chain has TRBV4-1 and TRBJ2-7; D remains ambiguous. The CDR3 has 13 amino acids. V gave up 0 bases and J gave up 3 bases, with 6 bases separating them. The germline V gene has CDR1 MGHRA and CDR2 YSYEKL. The CDR3: CASSQDNGYEQYV. The CDR3 DNA follows: TGCGCCAGCAGCCAAGATAACGGCTACGAGCAGTACGTC.

The rearrangement links TRBV6-5 to TRBJ2-3, with D tentatively TRBD1 (6 bases). CDR1 is MNHEY and CDR2 is SVGAGI in the germline V gene. Deletions cut 0 bases from V and 11 bases from J, with 15 bases between. The CDR3 runs to 14 residues. CDR3 DNA: TGTGCCAGCAGTTACTCGAGCAAAACAGGGAGGCAGTATTTT. It specifies CASSYSSKTGRQYF.

The V gene is TRBV7-2, the J gene TRBJ1-1; D remains unclear. The CDR3 is made up of 14 amino acids. Trimming removed 0 bases from V and 6 bases from J, with 11 bases in between. The germline V gene encodes CDR1 SGHTA and CDR2 FQGNSA. Here the CDR3 DNA reads TGTGCCAGCAGCTTAGCGGGGTTTGGGGCTGAAGCTTTCTTT. It is translated as CASSLAGFGAEAFF.

This clonotype was recorded once. The chain couples TRBV20-1 to TRBJ2-1, with 10 positions matching TRBD2. The V gene end was trimmed by 3 bases and the J gene end by 7 bases; junction bases not matched to a gene: 9. The CDR3 loop spans 15 amino acids. Per the germline V gene, CDR1 is DFQATT and CDR2 is SNEGSKA (reference sequence). The CDR3 nucleotides are TGCAGTGCTAGGGACCTAGCGGGGGCCCGGAATGAGCAGTTCTTC. It is translated as CSARDLAGARNEQFF.

Only a few counts were recorded for this clonotype. The chain recombines TRBV4-3 with TRBJ2-7, with 14 bases matching TRBD2. The germline V gene encodes CDR1 LGHNA and CDR2 YSLEER. This CDR3 has 17 residues. With V trimmed by 0 bases and J by 9 bases, 10 bases remained unmatched. CDR3 nucleotides: TGCGCCAGCAGCCAAGACCCTTGGACTAGCGGGGGGCAGGTGCAGTACTTC. It is translated as CASSQDPWTSGGQVQYF.